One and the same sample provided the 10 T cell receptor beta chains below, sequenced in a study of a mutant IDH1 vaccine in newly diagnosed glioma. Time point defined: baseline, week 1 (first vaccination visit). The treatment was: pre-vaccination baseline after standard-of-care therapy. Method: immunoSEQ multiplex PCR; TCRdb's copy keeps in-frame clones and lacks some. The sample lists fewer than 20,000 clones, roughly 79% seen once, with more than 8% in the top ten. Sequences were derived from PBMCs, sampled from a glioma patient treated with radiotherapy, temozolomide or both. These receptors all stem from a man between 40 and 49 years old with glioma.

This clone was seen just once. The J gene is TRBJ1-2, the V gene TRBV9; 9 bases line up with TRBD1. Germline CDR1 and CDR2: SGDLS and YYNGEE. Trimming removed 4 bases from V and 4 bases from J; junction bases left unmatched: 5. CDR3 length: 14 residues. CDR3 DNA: TGTGCCAGCAGCCCCGGGACAGGGTCCTATGGCTACACCTTC. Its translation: CASSPGTGSYGYTF.

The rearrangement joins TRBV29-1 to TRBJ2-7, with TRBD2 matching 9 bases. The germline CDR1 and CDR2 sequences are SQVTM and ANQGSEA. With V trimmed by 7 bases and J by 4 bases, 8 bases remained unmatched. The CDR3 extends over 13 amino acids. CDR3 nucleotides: TGCAGCGCCCTGATAGCGGGAGCGTACGAGCAGTACTTC. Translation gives CSALIAGAYEQYF.

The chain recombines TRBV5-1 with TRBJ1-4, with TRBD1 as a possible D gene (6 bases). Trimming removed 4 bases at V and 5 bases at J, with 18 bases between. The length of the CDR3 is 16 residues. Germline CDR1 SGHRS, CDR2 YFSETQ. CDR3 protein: CASSAGVLGQNEKLFF. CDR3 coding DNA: TGCGCCAGCAGCGCGGGAGTTTTGGGACAAAATGAAAAACTGTTTTTT.

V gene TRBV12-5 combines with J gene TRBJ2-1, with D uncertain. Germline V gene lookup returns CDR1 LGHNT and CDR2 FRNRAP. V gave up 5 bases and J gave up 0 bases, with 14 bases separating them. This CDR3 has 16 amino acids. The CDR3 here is CASGTPALSSYNEQFF. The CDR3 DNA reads TGTGCTAGTGGTACCCCAGCGCTGAGCTCCTACAATGAGCAGTTCTTC.

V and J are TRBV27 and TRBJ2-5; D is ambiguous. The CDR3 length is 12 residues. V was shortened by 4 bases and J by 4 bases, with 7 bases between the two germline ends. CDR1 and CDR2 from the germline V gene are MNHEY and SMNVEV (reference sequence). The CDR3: CASSSPLETQYF. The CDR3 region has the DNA TGTGCCAGCAGTTCCCCCCTAGAGACCCAGTACTTC.

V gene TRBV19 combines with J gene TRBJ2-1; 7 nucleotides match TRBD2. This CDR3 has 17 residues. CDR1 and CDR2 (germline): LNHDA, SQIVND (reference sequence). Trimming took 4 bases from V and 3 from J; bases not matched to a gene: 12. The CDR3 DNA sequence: TGTGCCAGTAGTAAGGGGACGTCTAGCGGTCTCTACAATGAGCAGTTCTTC. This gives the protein CASSKGTSSGLYNEQFF.

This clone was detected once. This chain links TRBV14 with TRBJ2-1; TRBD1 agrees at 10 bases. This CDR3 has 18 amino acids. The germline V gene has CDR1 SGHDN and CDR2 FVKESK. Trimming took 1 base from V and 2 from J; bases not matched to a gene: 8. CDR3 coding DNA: TGTGCCAGCAGCCAAGTACATGGTGGACAGGGGGCCTACAATGAGCAGTTCTTC. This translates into CASSQVHGGQGAYNEQFF.

This CDR3 is CAWSLTRDFLGQGNQPQHF. The CDR3, as DNA: TGTGCCTGGAGTTTAACCCGAGATTTTTTGGGACAGGGGAATCAGCCCCAGCATTTT. The chain uses TRBV30 and TRBJ1-5; the match to TRBD1 covers 10 bases. CDR3 length: 19 residues. Looked up from germline, CDR1 is GTSNPN and CDR2 is SVGIG (reference sequence). J was trimmed by 4 bases and V by 2 bases; bases with no gene match: 17.

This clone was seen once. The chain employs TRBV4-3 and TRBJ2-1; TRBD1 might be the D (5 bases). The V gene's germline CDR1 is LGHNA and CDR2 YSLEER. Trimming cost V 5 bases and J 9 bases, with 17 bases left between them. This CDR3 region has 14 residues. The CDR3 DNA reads TGCGCCAGCAGCTTCCGACAAGGGGCCATTGAGCAGTTCTTC. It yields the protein CASSFRQGAIEQFF.

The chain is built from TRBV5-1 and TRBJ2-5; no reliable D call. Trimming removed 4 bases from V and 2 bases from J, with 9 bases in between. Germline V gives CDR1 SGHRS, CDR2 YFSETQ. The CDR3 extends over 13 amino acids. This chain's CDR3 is CASSLNTQETQYF. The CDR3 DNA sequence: TGCGCCAGCAGCCTAAATACTCAAGAGACCCAGTACTTC.